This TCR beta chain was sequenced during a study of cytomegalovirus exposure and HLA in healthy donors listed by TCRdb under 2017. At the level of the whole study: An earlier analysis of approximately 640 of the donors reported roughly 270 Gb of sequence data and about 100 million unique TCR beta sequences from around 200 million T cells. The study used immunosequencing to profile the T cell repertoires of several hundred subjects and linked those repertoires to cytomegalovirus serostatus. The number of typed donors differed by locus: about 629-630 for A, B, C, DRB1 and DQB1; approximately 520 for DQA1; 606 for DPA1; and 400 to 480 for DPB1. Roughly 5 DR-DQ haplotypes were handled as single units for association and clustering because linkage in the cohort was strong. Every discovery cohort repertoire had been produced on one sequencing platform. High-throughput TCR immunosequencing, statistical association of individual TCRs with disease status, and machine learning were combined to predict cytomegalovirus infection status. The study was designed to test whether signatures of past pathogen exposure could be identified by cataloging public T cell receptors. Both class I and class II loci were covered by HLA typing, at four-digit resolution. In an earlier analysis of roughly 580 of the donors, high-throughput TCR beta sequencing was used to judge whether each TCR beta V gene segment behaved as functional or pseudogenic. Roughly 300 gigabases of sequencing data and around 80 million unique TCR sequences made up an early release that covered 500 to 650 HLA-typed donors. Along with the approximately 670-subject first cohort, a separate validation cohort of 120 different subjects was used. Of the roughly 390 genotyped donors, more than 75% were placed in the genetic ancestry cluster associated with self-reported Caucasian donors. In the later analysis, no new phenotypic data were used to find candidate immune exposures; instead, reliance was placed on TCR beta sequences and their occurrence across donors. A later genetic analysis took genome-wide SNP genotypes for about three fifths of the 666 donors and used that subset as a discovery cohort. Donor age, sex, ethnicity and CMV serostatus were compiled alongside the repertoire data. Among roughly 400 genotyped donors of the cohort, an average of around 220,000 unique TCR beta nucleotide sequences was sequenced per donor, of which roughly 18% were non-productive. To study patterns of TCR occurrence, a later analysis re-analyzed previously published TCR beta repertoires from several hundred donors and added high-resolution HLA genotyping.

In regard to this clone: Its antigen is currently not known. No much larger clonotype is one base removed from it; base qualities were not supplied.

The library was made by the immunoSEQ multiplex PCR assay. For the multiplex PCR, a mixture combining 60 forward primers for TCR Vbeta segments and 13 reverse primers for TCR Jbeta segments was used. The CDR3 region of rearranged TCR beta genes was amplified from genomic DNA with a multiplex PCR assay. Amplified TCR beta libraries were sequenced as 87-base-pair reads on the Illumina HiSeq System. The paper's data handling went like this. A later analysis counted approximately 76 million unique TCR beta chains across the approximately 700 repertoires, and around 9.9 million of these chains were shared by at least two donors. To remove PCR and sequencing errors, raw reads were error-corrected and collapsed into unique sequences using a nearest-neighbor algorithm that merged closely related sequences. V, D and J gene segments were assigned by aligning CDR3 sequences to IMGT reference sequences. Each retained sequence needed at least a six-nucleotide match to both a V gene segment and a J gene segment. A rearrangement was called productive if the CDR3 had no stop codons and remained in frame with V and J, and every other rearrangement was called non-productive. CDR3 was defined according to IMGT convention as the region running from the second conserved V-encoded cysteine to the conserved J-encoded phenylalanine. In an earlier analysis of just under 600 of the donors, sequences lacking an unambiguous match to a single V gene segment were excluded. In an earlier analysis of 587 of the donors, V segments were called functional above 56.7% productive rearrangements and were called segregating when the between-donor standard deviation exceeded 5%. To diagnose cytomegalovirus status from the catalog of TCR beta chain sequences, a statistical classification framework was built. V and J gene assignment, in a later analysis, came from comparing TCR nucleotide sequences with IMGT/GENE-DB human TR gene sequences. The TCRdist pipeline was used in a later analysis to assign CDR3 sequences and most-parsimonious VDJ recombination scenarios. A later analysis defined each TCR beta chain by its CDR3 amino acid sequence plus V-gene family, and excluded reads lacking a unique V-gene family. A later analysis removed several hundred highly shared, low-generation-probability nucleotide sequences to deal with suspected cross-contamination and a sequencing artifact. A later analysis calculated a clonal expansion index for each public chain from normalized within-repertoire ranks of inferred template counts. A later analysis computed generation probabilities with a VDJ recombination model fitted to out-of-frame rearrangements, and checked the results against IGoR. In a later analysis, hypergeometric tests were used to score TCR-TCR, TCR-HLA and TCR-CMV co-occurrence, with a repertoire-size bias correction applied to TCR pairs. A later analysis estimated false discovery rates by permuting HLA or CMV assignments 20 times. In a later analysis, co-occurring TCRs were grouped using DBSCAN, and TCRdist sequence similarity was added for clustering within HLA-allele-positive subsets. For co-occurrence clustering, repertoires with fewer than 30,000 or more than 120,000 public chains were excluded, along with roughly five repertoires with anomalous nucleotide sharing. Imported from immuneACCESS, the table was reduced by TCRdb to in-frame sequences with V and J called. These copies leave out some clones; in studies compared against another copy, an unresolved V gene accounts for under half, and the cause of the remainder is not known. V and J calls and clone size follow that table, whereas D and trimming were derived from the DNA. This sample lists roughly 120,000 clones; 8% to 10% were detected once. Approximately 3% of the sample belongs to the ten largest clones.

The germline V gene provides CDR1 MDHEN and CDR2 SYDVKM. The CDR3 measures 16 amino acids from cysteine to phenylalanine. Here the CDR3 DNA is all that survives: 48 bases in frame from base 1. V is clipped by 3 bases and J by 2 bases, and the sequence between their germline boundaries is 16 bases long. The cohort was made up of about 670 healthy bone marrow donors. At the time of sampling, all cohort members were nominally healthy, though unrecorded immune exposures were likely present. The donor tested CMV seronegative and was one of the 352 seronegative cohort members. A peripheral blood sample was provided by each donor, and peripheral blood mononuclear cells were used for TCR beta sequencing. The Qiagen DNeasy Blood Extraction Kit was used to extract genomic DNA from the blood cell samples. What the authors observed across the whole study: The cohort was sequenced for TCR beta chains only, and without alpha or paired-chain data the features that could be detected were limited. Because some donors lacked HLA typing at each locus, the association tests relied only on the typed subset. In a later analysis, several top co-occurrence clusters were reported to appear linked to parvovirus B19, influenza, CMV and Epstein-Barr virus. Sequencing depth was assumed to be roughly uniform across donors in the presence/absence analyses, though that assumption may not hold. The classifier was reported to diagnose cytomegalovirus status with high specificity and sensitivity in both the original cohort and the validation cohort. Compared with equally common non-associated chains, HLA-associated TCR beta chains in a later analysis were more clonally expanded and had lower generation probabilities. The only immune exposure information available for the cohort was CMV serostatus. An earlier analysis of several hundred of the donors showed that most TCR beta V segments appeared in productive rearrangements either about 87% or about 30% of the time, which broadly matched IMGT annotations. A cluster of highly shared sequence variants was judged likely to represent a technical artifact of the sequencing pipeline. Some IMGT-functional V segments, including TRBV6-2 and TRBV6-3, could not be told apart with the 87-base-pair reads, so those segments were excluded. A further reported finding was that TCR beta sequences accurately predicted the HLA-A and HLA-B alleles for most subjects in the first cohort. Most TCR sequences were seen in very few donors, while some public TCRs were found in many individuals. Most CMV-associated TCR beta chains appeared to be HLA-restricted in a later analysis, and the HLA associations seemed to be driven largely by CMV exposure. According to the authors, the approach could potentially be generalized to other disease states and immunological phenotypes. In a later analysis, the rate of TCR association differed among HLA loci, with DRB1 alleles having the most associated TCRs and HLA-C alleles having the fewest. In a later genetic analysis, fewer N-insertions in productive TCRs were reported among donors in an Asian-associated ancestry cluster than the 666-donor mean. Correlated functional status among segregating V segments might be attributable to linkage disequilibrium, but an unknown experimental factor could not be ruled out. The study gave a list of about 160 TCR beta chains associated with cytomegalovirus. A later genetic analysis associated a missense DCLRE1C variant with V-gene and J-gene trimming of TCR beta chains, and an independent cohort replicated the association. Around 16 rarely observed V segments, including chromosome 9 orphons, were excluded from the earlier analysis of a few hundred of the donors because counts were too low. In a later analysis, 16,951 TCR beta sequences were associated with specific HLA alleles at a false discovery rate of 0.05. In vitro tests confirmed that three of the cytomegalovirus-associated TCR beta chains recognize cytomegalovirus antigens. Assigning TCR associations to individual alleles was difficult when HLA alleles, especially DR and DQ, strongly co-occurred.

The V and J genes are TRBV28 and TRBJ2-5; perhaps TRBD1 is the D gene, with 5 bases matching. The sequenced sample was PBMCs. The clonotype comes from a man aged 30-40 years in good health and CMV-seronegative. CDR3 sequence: CASSFKGPYHQETQYF. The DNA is TGTGCCAGCAGTTTTAAGGGGCCCTATCATCAAGAGACCCAGTACTTC.